Sequencing of this T cell receptor (beta chain) was carried out in a study of OX40 agonist ivuxolimab in advanced cancers. On the study more broadly: Ivuxolimab, which patients received intravenously every 2 weeks, was dosed at 0.01 to 10 mg/kg. Study-level findings and limits: Clones of CD4+ and CD8+ blood T cells grew by week 6 at doses of 0.1 to 3.0 mg/kg. Near-lowest levels of clonal expansion characterized partial responders at 0.1-3.0 mg/kg.

Collection of blood occurred at baseline, at cycle 4 day 1, and at cycle 7 day 1. The assay was immunoSEQ multiplex PCR, and TCRdb's table has in-frame clones only and misses some. The sample holds about 50,000 clones, around nine tenths seen once. Of note for this clone: Its target is not known.

The input for sequencing was CD4+ or CD8+ T cells sorted from blood, taken in a trial of the OX40 agonist ivuxolimab. This TCR was recovered from an adult with an advanced solid tumor such as melanoma, head and neck, liver or kidney cancer.

The CDR3 DNA follows: TGTGCCAGCGCTGGTGGGAGCGGGATAAACGGGGAGCTGTTTTTT. As protein: CASAGGSGINGELFF. This chain connects TRBV9 to TRBJ2-2; TRBD2 matches at 7 bases. The trim removed 7 bases at V and 7 bases at J, leaving 13 bases unmatched. The CDR3 is 15 amino acids. Germline CDR1 reads SGDLS; CDR2 reads YYNGEE.